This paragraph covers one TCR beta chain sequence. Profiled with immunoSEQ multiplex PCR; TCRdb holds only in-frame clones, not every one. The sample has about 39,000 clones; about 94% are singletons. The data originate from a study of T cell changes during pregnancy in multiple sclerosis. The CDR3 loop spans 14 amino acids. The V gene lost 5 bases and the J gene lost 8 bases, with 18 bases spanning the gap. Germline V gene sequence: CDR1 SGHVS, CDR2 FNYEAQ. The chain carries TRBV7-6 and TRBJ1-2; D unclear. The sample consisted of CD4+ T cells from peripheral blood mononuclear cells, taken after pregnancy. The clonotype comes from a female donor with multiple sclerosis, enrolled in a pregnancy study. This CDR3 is CASSPGLGARGYTF. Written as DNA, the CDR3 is TGTGCCAGCAGCCCCGGTCTGGGAGCGCGGGGCTACACCTTC.